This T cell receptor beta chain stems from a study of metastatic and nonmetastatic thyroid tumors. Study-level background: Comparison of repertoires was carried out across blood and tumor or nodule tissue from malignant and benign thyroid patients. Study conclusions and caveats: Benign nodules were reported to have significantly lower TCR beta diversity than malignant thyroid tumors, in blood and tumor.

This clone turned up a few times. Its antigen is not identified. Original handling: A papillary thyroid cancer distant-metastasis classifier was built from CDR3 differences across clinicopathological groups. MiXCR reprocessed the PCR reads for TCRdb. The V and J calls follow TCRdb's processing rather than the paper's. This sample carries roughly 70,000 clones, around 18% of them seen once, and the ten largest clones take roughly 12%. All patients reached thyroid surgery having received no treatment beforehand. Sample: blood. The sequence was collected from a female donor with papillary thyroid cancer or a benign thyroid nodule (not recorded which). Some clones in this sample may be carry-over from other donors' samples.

The CDR3 here is CAWSDRGEVDTQYF. The CDR3 nucleotides are TGTGCCTGGAGTGACAGGGGTGAGGTAGATACGCAGTATTTT. J is TRBJ2-3 and V is TRBV30; TRBD1 agrees at 7 bases. V gave up 1 base and J gave up 5 bases; unmatched junction bases: 6. The germline V gene has CDR1 GTSNPN and CDR2 SVGIG (reference sequence). The CDR3 consists of 14 residues.